This T cell receptor (beta chain) was captured in a study of blood T cell repertoires in COVID-19. Study-level background: Collection of acute and convalescent COVID-19 samples took place in the United States, Italy and Spain. The cDNA or gDNA used as material had been derived from T cells, B-cell-depleted T cells, or PBMCs.

Trimming took 4 bases from V and 2 from J, leaving 12 bases between them. This CDR3 is 14 amino acids long. Germline V gene data show CDR1 as SGHRS and CDR2 as YFSETQ. As originally analysed: Quantification of nucleated cells was approximated via reference gene primer amplification. Only in-frame clones appear in the TCRdb table, and some are missing; sequencing was by immunoSEQ multiplex PCR. The DNA gave D and trimming, while V, J and clone size come from that table. The table lists some 99,000 clones, around four fifths of them singletons. The sequencing sample was made of peripheral blood. The chain couples TRBV5-1 to TRBJ1-1; a possible D gene is TRBD1 (5 bases). This sequence was found in a woman aged 60-70 years with acute or convalescent COVID-19. DNA for the CDR3: TGCGCCAGCAGCATCAGGGTACCAAACACTGAAGCTTTCTTT. This sequence encodes CASSIRVPNTEAFF.